This T cell receptor beta chain was captured by sequencing in a study of cytomegalovirus exposure and HLA in healthy donors (dated by TCRdb to 2015 to 2018). Background on the whole study: According to a later analysis, one platform produced both the approximately 110 validation repertoires and the roughly 640 repertoires of the first cohort. The study aimed to test whether signatures of past pathogen exposure could be identified by cataloging public T cell receptors. A separate validation cohort of more than 100 different subjects was used in addition to the roughly 670-subject first cohort. The study combined high-throughput TCR immunosequencing, statistical association of individual TCRs with disease status, and machine learning to predict cytomegalovirus infection status.

Study-wide conclusions, independent of this receptor: The validation cohort had no HLA typing available for a later analysis, so co-occurrence within that cohort was assessed over all 110 or so repertoires. Subsequent analysis determined that TCRs grouped into clusters in the first cohort also showed a tendency toward co-occurrence across the 120 or so validation repertoires, and approximately 94% of cluster scores exceeded 0. The study gave a list of about 170 TCR beta chains associated with cytomegalovirus. In vitro tests confirmed that a few of the cytomegalovirus-associated TCR beta chains recognize cytomegalovirus antigens. Across donors, most TCR sequences were observed very rarely, whereas some public TCRs were present in many individuals. In both the original and validation cohorts, the classifier was reported to diagnose cytomegalovirus status with high specificity and sensitivity. It was suggested by the authors that the approach could potentially be generalized to other disease states and immunological phenotypes.

In the germline V gene (reference sequence), CDR1 corresponds to SEHNR and CDR2 to FQNEAQ. From V the trimming removes 5 bases and from J it removes 6 bases, while the gene matches leave 7 bases of the junction unaccounted for. The CDR3 runs 16 residues from the cysteine to the phenylalanine. Kept here is only the CDR3 DNA, which spans 48 bases and is read in frame from base 1. Separate from the roughly 700-subject first cohort, the validation cohort of roughly 110 subjects was the group to which the donors belonged. Worth noting for this clone: Its antigen is unknown. Base qualities are not at hand, and no much larger clone is one base apart.

The library came from the immunoSEQ multiplex PCR assay. The published analysis was carried out like this. To diagnose cytomegalovirus status from the catalog of TCR beta chain sequences, a statistical classification framework was built. In TCRdb, the immuneACCESS table is reduced to in-frame sequences with V and J assigned. These tables do not hold every clone; where another copy was compared, an unresolved V gene accounts for under half, and the others remain unexplained. The V and J calls and clone size were taken over from that table, and D and trimming were inferred from the DNA. The sample includes fewer than 120,000 clones, with 85% to 90% observed a single time. The top ten clonotypes cover more than 1.4% of the sample.

The source material was PBMCs. The V gene is TRBV7-9 and the J gene is TRBJ2-2; a stretch of 12 junction bases matches TRBD2. This sequence originates from a woman in her twenties or thirties in good health and CMV-seropositive. The nucleotide sequence is TGTGCCAGCAGCCAGGGACTAGCGGGCCCACCCGGGGAGCTGTTTTTT. It is translated as CASSQGLAGPPGELFF.